A single sample is the source of the 32 T cell receptor beta chains below, sequenced in a study of blood T cell repertoires in COVID-19. Profiled with immunoSEQ multiplex PCR; TCRdb holds only in-frame clones, not every one. This table has 200,000 to 250,000 clones, approximately 80% appearing once. Sample: peripheral blood. These receptors all stem from a woman aged 50 to 60 with acute or convalescent COVID-19.

CDR3 coding DNA: TGTGCCAGCAGCGGAAGAGAGGGTTCAGGCTATGGCTACACCTTC. It translates to CASSGREGSGYGYTF. The chain combines TRBV7-9 with TRBJ1-2; D is uncertain. The V gene lost 5 bases and the J gene lost 4 bases, with 17 bases spanning the gap. Germline V CDR1 and CDR2: SEHNR, FQNEAQ (reference sequence). CDR3 length: 15 residues.

This chain joins TRBV7-2 and TRBJ2-7; TRBD2 agrees at 8 bases. The CDR3 spans 16 residues. The V and J ends lost 5 bases and 4 bases, in that order; junction bases with no gene match: 13. The germline V gene encodes CDR1 SGHTA and CDR2 FQGNSA. The CDR3 loop reads CASSEGYSGVLYEQYF. The DNA of the CDR3 is TGTGCCAGCAGCGAGGGGTATAGCGGGGTTCTATACGAGCAGTACTTC.

DNA for the CDR3: TGTGCCAGCAGGCCCGGGACTAGCGGACGCACAGATACGCAGTATTTT. Amino acids: CASRPGTSGRTDTQYF. This chain joins TRBV25-1 and TRBJ2-3, with 11 bases lining up with TRBD2. Germline values: CDR1 MGHDK, CDR2 SYGVNS. This CDR3 has 16 residues. Trimming cost V 6 bases and J 1 base; bases outside gene matches: 6.

The V gene is TRBV3-1 (or the pseudogene TRBV3-2), the J gene TRBJ2-5; 9 positions match TRBD1. The J segment lost 6 bases and the V segment lost 6 bases, leaving 17 bases of the junction unmatched. From germline, CDR1 is LGHDT and CDR2 YNNKEL (reference sequence). The CDR3 length is 17 residues. The CDR3 bases are TGTGCCAGCAGGTCCGGGACAGGGATTTTTTGTAGGAAGACCCAGTACTTC. Residues: CASRSGTGIFCRKTQYF.

The chain is built from TRBV6-4 and TRBJ2-3; 8 bases align to TRBD1. Germline V gene sequence: CDR1 MRHNA, CDR2 SNTAGT. With 5 bases clipped from V and 2 bases from J, the junction kept 3 bases outside the gene matches. CDR3 size: 14 residues. CDR3 in DNA: TGTGCCAGCAGTCCGGGACAGGCCACAGATACGCAGTATTTT. Its protein product is CASSPGQATDTQYF.

This chain joins TRBV6-1 and TRBJ2-5; tentatively, D is TRBD1 (5 bases). Trimming cost V 10 bases and J 1 base, with 13 bases left between them. Looked up from germline, CDR1 is MNHNS and CDR2 is SASEGT. The CDR3 length is 13 residues. CDR3 nucleotides: TGTGCCACCGTACAGGAGCCCCAAGAGACCCAGTACTTC. It specifies CATVQEPQETQYF.

The chain has TRBV18 and TRBJ2-7; maybe TRBD1 (6 bases). Trimming removed 3 bases at V and 0 bases at J, with 12 bases between. The CDR3 is made up of 15 amino acids. Looked up from germline, CDR1 is KGHSH and CDR2 is LQKENI. DNA of the CDR3: TGTGCCAGCTCACCCCCTGACAGGTACTCCTACGAGCAGTACTTC. Translated, it gives CASSPPDRYSYEQYF.

This sequence joins TRBV14 and TRBJ2-5; perhaps TRBD2 as D (5 bases). This CDR3 region has 12 residues. V shed 4 bases and J shed 5 bases, with 8 bases lying between them. Looked up from germline, CDR1 is SGHDN and CDR2 is FVKESK. CDR3 nucleotides: TGTGCCAGCAGCCCAGGCGGGGAGACCCAGTACTTC. It is translated as CASSPGGETQYF.

This sequence joins TRBV2 and TRBJ2-1; 10 bases match TRBD2. This CDR3 is built from 14 residues. V was pared by 8 bases and J by 4 bases, with 5 bases of the junction left unmatched. In germline, CDR1 is SNHLY, CDR2 FYNNEI. The CDR3 protein is CASSTSGAYNEQFF. CDR3 DNA sequence: TGTGCCAGCTCAACTAGCGGGGCATACAATGAGCAGTTCTTC.

The CDR3 DNA reads as TGTGCCAGCAGGTTCGGGATCCTCGGAGAGACCCAGTACTTC. Protein sequence: CASRFGILGETQYF. This chain uses TRBV11-3 with TRBJ2-5, with D tentatively TRBD2 (5 bases). From germline, CDR1 is SGHNT and CDR2 YENEEA. Trimming stripped 6 bases from V and 4 bases from J, with 15 bases between. This CDR3 comprises 14 residues.

This chain uses TRBV3-1 (or the pseudogene TRBV3-2) with TRBJ2-2, with unresolved D. Germline assignment: CDR1 LGHDT and CDR2 YNNKEL (reference sequence). V was cut by 3 bases and J by 4 bases, with 15 bases left in between. This CDR3 contains 16 residues. CDR3 in DNA: TGTGCCAGCAGCCACCCCTCCCGGGTTCGCACCGGGGAGCTGTTTTTT. Protein product: CASSHPSRVRTGELFF.

This chain links TRBV5-4 with TRBJ1-4; maybe TRBD1 (6 bases). The ends were cut back, 2 bases at V and 7 bases at J, with 12 bases in the middle. The CDR3 length is 14 residues. Germline assignment: CDR1 SGHNT and CDR2 YYREEE (reference sequence). The CDR3 here is CASSFSGAGEKLFF. The CDR3 coding sequence is TGTGCCAGCAGCTTCTCAGGGGCGGGTGAAAAACTGTTTTTT.

V is TRBV23-1 and J is TRBJ2-1, with D possibly being TRBD2 (6 bases). TRBV23-1 is reported as an ORF; its role is uncertain. CDR3 length equals 16 residues. Trimming took off 1 base at V and 1 base at J, with 11 bases between the two ends. The CDR3 sequence is CASSQLKRESYNEQFF. The DNA of the CDR3 is TGCGCCAGCAGTCAATTAAAACGGGAGTCCTACAATGAGCAGTTCTTC.

V is TRBV18 and J is TRBJ2-1; D unclear. Germline V CDR1 and CDR2: KGHSH, LQKENI. The CDR3 is 15 residues long. Trimming removed 0 bases from V and 0 bases from J, with 6 bases in between. The CDR3 loop reads CASSPPESSYNEQFF. The CDR3 DNA reads as TGTGCCAGCTCACCACCGGAGAGCTCCTACAATGAGCAGTTCTTC.

Only a few counts were recorded for this clone. The chain is built from TRBV18 and TRBJ1-5, with a tentative D call TRBD1 (5 bases). The CDR3 sequence is 15 residues long. The germline V gene has CDR1 KGHSH and CDR2 LQKENI. V lost 6 bases and J lost 2, with 14 bases in between. CDR3 region: CASSPGGSGNQPQHF. In DNA, the CDR3 is TGTGCCAGCTCCCCCGGGGGTTCGGGCAATCAGCCCCAGCATTTT.

Of note for this clone: Different DNA sequences within this sample yield the same CDR3. The chain links TRBV7-2 to TRBJ1-1, with 7 nucleotides matching TRBD1. Per the germline V gene, CDR1 is SGHTA and CDR2 is FQGNSA. The CDR3 spans 14 residues. V dropped 5 bases and J dropped 0; count of bases not matched to a gene: 3. The CDR3 sequence is CASSRDRVNTEAFF. CDR3 nucleotide sequence: TGTGCCAGCAGCCGTGACAGGGTGAACACTGAAGCTTTCTTT.

This chain links TRBV27 with TRBJ2-3, with 10 bases fitting TRBD2. There are 15 residues in the CDR3. V shed 5 bases and J 6 bases; nucleotides not matched to a gene: 8. CDR1 and CDR2 from the germline V gene are MNHEY and SMNVEV (reference sequence). CDR3 sequence: CASSPGLAVGDTQYF. The CDR3 nucleotides are TGTGCCAGCAGTCCAGGACTAGCGGTCGGGGATACGCAGTATTTT.

V and J are TRBV7-2 and TRBJ2-7; 8 nucleotides line up with TRBD1. J was trimmed by 4 bases and V by 1 base; bases with no gene match: 6. Per the germline V gene, CDR1 is SGHTA and CDR2 is FQGNSA. This CDR3 contains 15 residues. Written as DNA, the CDR3 is TGTGCCAGCAGCTTAGGTAGCAGGGGGCAATACGAGCAGTACTTC. It specifies CASSLGSRGQYEQYF.

This clone turned up a few times. This chain uses TRBV7-8 with TRBJ1-1, with 9 positions matching TRBD1. The V and J ends lost 0 bases and 2 bases, in that order; junction bases with no gene match: 4. The CDR3 is 16 amino acids. From germline, CDR1 is SGHVS and CDR2 FQNEAQ. The chain's CDR3 is CASSLAYTGGNTEAFF. For the CDR3, the DNA is TGTGCCAGCAGCTTAGCGTATACAGGGGGCAACACTGAAGCTTTCTTT.

The chain employs TRBV6-6 and TRBJ2-7; the match to TRBD1 covers 9 bases. The CDR3 is made up of 14 amino acids. V gave up 6 bases and J gave up 5 bases; unmatched junction bases: 8. Germline-derived CDR1 and CDR2 are MNHNY and SVGAGI (reference sequence). DNA for the CDR3: TGTGCCAGCAGACTGGGACAGGGTTTCAACGAGCAGTACTTC. Its protein product is CASRLGQGFNEQYF.

The chain employs TRBV7-9 and TRBJ2-5; D is possibly TRBD1 (5 bases). Trimming removed 1 base at V and 2 bases at J, with 11 bases between. The germline CDR1 and CDR2 sequences are SEHNR and FQNEAQ (reference sequence). The CDR3 has 15 residues. CDR3 residues: CASSLGRAAQETQYF. The CDR3 DNA follows: TGTGCCAGCAGCTTAGGCAGGGCCGCTCAAGAGACCCAGTACTTC.

Only one count was recorded for this clone. The chain uses TRBV19 and TRBJ2-3; the match to TRBD2 covers 10 bases. The germline CDR1 and CDR2 sequences are LNHDA and SQIVND (reference sequence). J lost 5 bases, V lost 2 bases, and 7 bases had no gene match. The CDR3 is 16 amino acids. CDR3: CASSIFPSGSRDTQYF. The CDR3 DNA reads as TGTGCCAGTAGTATATTCCCTAGCGGGAGTAGAGATACGCAGTATTTT. The whole variable domain, filled in from reference TRBV19 and TRBJ2-3, reads DGGITQSPKYLFRKEGQNVTLSCEQNLNHDAMYWYRQDPGQGLRLIYYSQIVNDFQKGDIAEGYSVSREKKESFPLTVTSAQKNPTAFYLCASSIFPSGSRDTQYFGPGTRLTVL.

The chain uses TRBV7-9 and TRBJ1-1; maybe TRBD1 (5 bases). This CDR3 comprises 16 residues. V lost 5 bases and J lost 4, with 20 bases in between. The germline CDR1 and CDR2 sequences are SEHNR and FQNEAQ (reference sequence). The CDR3 region is CASSRAGQTAPTEAFF. The DNA for the CDR3 is TGTGCCAGCAGCCGAGCCGGTCAGACAGCACCCACTGAAGCTTTCTTT.

V and J are TRBV28 and TRBJ2-3; 8 bases fit TRBD2. Trimming cost V 7 bases and J 5 bases; bases outside gene matches: 5. In germline, CDR1 is MDHEN, CDR2 SYDVKM. This CDR3 has 13 residues. The CDR3 DNA sequence: TGTGCCAGCAAGCGGGGGTCTTTAGATACGCAGTATTTT. It encodes CASKRGSLDTQYF.

This chain joins TRBV15 and TRBJ1-2; no definite D call. The V and J ends lost 5 bases and 3 bases respectively, with 13 bases between them. The V gene's germline CDR1 is LNHNV and CDR2 YYDKDF (reference sequence). This CDR3 region has 14 residues. CDR3 sequence: CATSAGREDYGYTF. CDR3 nucleotide sequence: TGTGCCACCAGCGCCGGACGGGAGGACTATGGCTACACCTTC.

V is TRBV10-3 and J is TRBJ2-3; 9 bases are shared with TRBD2. Per the germline V gene, CDR1 is ENHRY and CDR2 is SYGVKD. This CDR3 is built from 16 residues. The ends lost 4 bases at V and 2 bases at J; junction bases unmatched: 7. For the CDR3, the DNA is TGTGCCATCAGTGGGGCTAGCGGGACACTCACAGATACGCAGTATTTT. Its translation is CAISGASGTLTDTQYF.

V and J are TRBV10-3 and TRBJ1-1; D unclear. The CDR3 loop spans 13 amino acids. The V gene's germline CDR1 is ENHRY and CDR2 SYGVKD. Between the trimmed V and J ends, which lost 5 bases and 3 bases, there was a span of 10 bases. The CDR3 DNA reads as TGTGCCATCAGTAATAGCCGGGACACTGAAGCTTTCTTT. This translates into CAISNSRDTEAFF.

This chain links TRBV5-1 with TRBJ2-5; 8 nucleotides agree with TRBD2. This CDR3 has 15 residues. V dropped 4 bases and J dropped 3; count of bases not matched to a gene: 8. Germline CDR1 and CDR2: SGHRS and YFSETQ. The DNA of the CDR3 is TGCGCCAGCAGCACTACCACTAGCGGAAAAGAGACCCAGTACTTC. As protein: CASSTTTSGKETQYF.

This clone was counted once. The chain is built from TRBV29-1 and TRBJ1-1; D gene unclear. The V end was cut by 1 base, the J end by 5 bases, with 11 bases between. CDR1 is SQVTM, CDR2 ANQGSEA, per germline. CDR3 size: 13 residues. Written as DNA, the CDR3 is TGCAGCGTTGAAGTAGAATCCGGGACTGAAGCTTTCTTT. It codes for CSVEVESGTEAFF.

The DNA for the CDR3 is TGTGCCAGCAGCCAAGGGAATAGCGGGAGCTCCTACAATGAGCAGTTCTTC. Encoded protein: CASSQGNSGSSYNEQFF. The chain links TRBV4-2 to TRBJ2-1; 9 bases are a match to TRBD2. CDR1 is LGHNA and CDR2 is YNFKEQ in the germline V gene. The CDR3 loop spans 17 amino acids. V gave up 1 base and J gave up 0 bases; unmatched junction bases: 4.

The chain links TRBV25-1 to TRBJ2-7, with D possibly matching TRBD1 (6 bases). The germline gives CDR1 MGHDK, CDR2 SYGVNS. Trimming left V 3 bases short and J 0 bases short, with 15 bases between. The CDR3 contains 16 residues. The CDR3 DNA sequence: TGTGCCAGCAGTGAGCCTGGCGAGACAGGCTCCTACGAGCAGTACTTC. Translating gives CASSEPGETGSYEQYF.

In this sample, this clone turned up a few times. This sequence joins TRBV28 and TRBJ1-2; TRBD1 matches 8 bases. The germline gives CDR1 MDHEN, CDR2 SYDVKM. Germline trimming cut 6 bases from V and 0 bases from J; bases unmatched to any gene: 6. This CDR3 region has 15 residues. The CDR3 DNA sequence: TGTGCCAGCAGGGTAGGACAGGGTCCTAACTATGGCTACACCTTC. It yields the protein CASRVGQGPNYGYTF.